This T cell receptor (beta chain) emerged from a study of blood T cell repertoires in COVID-19. Residents of approximately 25 US areas, aged about 18 to 95 years, made up the participants. The CDR3 runs to 13 residues. Looked up from germline, CDR1 is KGHSH and CDR2 is LQKENI. Trimming shortened V by 2 bases and J by 8 bases, and 10 bases separated the two germline ends. This clone was seen more than once but under ten times. Libraries were prepared by immunoSEQ multiplex PCR; TCRdb keeps only in-frame clonotypes and omits some of them. Among almost 500,000 clones listed, about 85% were seen once. This chain joins TRBV18 and TRBJ2-1, with D maybe TRBD2 (5 bases). Sequencing was performed on PBMCs or T cells enriched from blood (not recorded which). This clonotype originated in a woman in her sixties who had recovered from COVID-19. This chain's CDR3 is CASSPVGGYEQFF. CDR3 nucleotide sequence: TGTGCCAGCTCACCAGTTGGAGGATATGAGCAGTTCTTC. Drawing the rest from reference TRBV18 and TRBJ2-1, the complete variable domain is NAGVMQNPRHLVRRRGQEARLRCSPMKGHSHVYWYRQLPEEGLKFMVYLQKENIIDESGMPKERFSAEFPKEGPSILRIQQVVRGDSAAYFCASSPVGGYEQFFGPGTRLTVL.